This section outlines one T cell receptor (beta chain) sequence together with its context. Antigen: not known. TCRdb's table, derived via immunoSEQ multiplex PCR, lists solely in-frame clones and lacks some. The table lists roughly 420,000 clones, approximately 89% of them singletons. The sample belongs to a study of Ad26.COV2.S vaccination and SARS-CoV-2 variants. Across the study: Intramuscular Ad26.COV2.S at 5x10^10 or 1x10^11 viral particles.

In germline, CDR1 is MNHNY, CDR2 SVGAGI (reference sequence). The CDR3 has 15 amino acids. V shed 1 base and J 6 bases; nucleotides not matched to a gene: 9. Treatment given: about 20 received Ad26.COV2.S at low or high dose, single or two shots; several received placebo; per-sample allocation not given. Collection of the samples took place on day 63 after the first injection of vaccine or placebo. Study outcomes and limitations: Post-vaccination spike-specific CD8+ and CD4+ T cell responses reportedly had substantial breadth.

The specimen comprised peripheral blood, sampled in a trial of Ad26.COV2.S vaccine versus placebo. J is TRBJ2-7 and V is TRBV6-6; 7 nucleotides match TRBD2. The clonotype was recovered from a person between 18 and 65 years old who received the Ad26.COV2.S COVID-19 vaccine or a placebo. Here the CDR3 DNA reads TGTGCCAGCAGTTACTGGCGGGGGAAACCTCGCGAGCAGTACTTC. This sequence encodes CASSYWRGKPREQYF.